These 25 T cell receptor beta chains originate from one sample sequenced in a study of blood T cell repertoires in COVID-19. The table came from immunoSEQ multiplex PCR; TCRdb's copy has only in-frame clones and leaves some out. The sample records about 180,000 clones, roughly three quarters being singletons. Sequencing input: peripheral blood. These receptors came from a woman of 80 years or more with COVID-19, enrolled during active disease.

CDR3 region: CASSTGTGRDSPLHF. The CDR3 nucleotides read TGTGCCAGCAGCACAGGGACAGGGAGGGATTCACCCCTCCACTTT. The rearrangement links TRBV5-4 to TRBJ1-6, with 9 bases lining up with TRBD1. CDR1 and CDR2 from the germline V gene are SGHNT and YYREEE (reference sequence). V dropped 4 bases and J dropped 8; count of bases not matched to a gene: 7. The CDR3 is 15 residues long.

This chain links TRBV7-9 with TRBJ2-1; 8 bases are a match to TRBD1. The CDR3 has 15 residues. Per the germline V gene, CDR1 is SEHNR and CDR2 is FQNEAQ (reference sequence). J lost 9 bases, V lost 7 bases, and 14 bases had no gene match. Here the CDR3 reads CASTLGQASKGEQFF. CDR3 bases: TGTGCCAGCACCCTGGGACAGGCGTCGAAGGGTGAGCAGTTCTTC. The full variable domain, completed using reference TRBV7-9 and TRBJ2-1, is DTGVSQNPRHKITKRGQNVTFRCDPISEHNRLYWYRQTLGQGPEFLTYFQNEAQLEKSRLLSDRFSAERPKGSFSTLEIQRTEQGDSAMYLCASTLGQASKGEQFFGPGTRLTVL.

As DNA, the CDR3 is TGTGCCAGCAGTTTAAGCCGGGAGTCCTACAATGAGCAGTTCTTC. It encodes CASSLSRESYNEQFF. The chain combines TRBV27 with TRBJ2-1, with D possibly TRBD2 on 6 matching bases. CDR3 length: 15 residues. The V gene lost 2 bases and the J gene lost 1 base, with 9 bases spanning the gap. CDR1 and CDR2 from the germline V gene are MNHEY and SMNVEV (reference sequence).

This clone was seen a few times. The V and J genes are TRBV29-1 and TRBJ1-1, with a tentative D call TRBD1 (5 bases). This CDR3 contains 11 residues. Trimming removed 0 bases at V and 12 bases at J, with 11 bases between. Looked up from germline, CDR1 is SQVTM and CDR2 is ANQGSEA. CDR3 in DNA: TGCAGCGTTGAAGAGGCAGGGAAAACTTTCTTT. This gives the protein CSVEEAGKTFF.

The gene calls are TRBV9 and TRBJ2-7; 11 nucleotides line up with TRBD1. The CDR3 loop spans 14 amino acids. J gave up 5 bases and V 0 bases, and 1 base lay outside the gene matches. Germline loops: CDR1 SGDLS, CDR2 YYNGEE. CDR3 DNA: TGTGCCAGCAGCGTAGGGACAGGGGGCCACGAGCAGTACTTC. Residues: CASSVGTGGHEQYF.

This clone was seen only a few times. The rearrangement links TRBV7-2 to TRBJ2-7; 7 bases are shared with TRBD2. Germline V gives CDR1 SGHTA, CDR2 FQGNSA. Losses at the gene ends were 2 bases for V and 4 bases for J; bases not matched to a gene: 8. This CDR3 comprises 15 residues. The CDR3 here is CASSLLAGAGYEQYF. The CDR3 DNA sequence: TGTGCCAGCAGCTTACTGGCGGGAGCTGGGTACGAGCAGTACTTC.

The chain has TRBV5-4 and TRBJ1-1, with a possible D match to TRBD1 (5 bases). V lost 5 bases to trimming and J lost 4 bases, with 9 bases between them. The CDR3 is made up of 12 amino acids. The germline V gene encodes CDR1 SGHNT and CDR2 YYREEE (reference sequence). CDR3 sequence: CASRAGGTEAFF. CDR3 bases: TGTGCCAGCAGGGCGGGGGGCACTGAAGCTTTCTTT. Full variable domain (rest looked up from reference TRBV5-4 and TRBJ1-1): ETGVTQSPTHLIKTRGQQVTLRCSSQSGHNTVSWYQQALGQGPQFIFQYYREEENGRGNFPPRFSGLQFPNYSSELNVNALELDDSALYLCASRAGGTEAFFGQGTRLTVV.

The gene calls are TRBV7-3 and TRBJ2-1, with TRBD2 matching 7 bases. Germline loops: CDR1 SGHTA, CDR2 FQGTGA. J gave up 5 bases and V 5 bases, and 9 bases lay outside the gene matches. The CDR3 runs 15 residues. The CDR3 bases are TGTGCCAGCAGCAGAGGGCGGGGGACCCACAATGAGCAGTTCTTC. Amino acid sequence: CASSRGRGTHNEQFF.

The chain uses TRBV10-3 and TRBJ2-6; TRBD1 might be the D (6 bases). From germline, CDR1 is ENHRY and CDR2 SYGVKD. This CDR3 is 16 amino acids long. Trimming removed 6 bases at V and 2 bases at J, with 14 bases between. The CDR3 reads CAIRGMRGTGANVLTF. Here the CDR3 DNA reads TGTGCCATCAGGGGGATGAGGGGGACTGGGGCCAACGTCCTGACTTTC.

CDR3 residues: CASSWTQGATGELFF. CDR3 nucleotides: TGTGCCAGCAGCTGGACACAGGGGGCCACCGGGGAGCTGTTTTTT. The rearrangement links TRBV11-2 to TRBJ2-2; 9 nucleotides line up with TRBD1. The CDR3 is 15 amino acids. Germline loops: CDR1 SGHAT, CDR2 FQNNGV. Trimming removed 4 bases from V and 4 bases from J; junction bases left unmatched: 4.

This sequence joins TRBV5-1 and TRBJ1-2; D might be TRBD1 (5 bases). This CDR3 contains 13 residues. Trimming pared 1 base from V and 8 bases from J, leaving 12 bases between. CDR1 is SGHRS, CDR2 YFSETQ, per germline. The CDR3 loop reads CASSLNGAGGYTF. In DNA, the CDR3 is TGCGCCAGCAGCTTGAATGGGGCTGGGGGCTACACCTTC.

Here the CDR3 reads CASSRSREAFF. The CDR3 nucleotides read TGTGCCAGCAGCCGGTCCCGGGAAGCTTTCTTT. J is TRBJ1-1 and V is TRBV3-1 (or the pseudogene TRBV3-2); D gene uncertain. The V end was cut by 4 bases, the J end by 8 bases, with 8 bases between. CDR1 and CDR2 (germline): LGHDT, YNNKEL (reference sequence). The CDR3 totals 11 residues.

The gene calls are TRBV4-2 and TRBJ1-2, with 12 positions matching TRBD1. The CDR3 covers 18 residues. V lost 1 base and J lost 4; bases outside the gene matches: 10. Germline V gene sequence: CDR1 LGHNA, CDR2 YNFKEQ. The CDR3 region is CASSQGAGQGAVIYGYTF. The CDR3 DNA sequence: TGTGCCAGCAGCCAAGGTGCGGGACAGGGGGCCGTGATCTATGGCTACACCTTC.

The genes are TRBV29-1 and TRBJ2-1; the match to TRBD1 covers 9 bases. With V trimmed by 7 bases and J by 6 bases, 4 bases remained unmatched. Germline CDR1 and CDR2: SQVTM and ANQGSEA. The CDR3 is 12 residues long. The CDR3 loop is CSGQTGGNEQFF. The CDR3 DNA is TGCAGCGGACAGACAGGGGGCAATGAGCAGTTCTTC.

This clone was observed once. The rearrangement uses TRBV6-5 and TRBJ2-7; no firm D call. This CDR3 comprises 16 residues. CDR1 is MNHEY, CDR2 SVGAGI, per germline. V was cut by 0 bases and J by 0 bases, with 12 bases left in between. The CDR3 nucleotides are TGTGCCAGCAGTTACTCGAACGAGCGTAGCTCCTACGAGCAGTACTTC. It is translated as CASSYSNERSSYEQYF.

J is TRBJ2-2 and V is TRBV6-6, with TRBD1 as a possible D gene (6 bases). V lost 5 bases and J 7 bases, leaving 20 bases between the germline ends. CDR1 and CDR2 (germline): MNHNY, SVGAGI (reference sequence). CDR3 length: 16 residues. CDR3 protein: CASSRLIQEGGGELFF. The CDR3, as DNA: TGTGCCAGCAGTCGACTCATCCAGGAAGGGGGCGGGGAGCTGTTTTTT.

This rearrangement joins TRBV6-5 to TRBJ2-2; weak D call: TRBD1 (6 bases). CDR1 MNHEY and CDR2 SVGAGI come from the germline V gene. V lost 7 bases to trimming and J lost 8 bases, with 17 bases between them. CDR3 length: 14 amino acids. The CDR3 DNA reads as TGTGCCAGCACATCAGACAGGATAATTGGGGAGCTGTTTTTT. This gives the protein CASTSDRIIGELFF.

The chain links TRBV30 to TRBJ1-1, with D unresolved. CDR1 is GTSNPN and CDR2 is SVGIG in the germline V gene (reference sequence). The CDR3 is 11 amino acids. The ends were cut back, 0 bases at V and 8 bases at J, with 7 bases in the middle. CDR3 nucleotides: TGTGCCTGGAGTGTAAGCTCAGAAGCTTTCTTT. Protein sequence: CAWSVSSEAFF. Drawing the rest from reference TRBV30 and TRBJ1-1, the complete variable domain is SQTIHQWPATLVQPVGSPLSLECTVEGTSNPNLYWYRQAAGRGLQLLFYSVGIGQISSEVPQNLSASRPQDRQFILSSKKLLLSDSGFYLCAWSVSSEAFFGQGTRLTVV.

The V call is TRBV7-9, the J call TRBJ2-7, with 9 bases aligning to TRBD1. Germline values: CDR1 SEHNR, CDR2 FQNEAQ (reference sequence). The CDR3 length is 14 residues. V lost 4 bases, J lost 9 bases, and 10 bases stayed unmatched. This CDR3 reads CASSWTGEFWVQYF. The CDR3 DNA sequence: TGTGCCAGCAGCTGGACAGGGGAATTTTGGGTGCAGTACTTC.

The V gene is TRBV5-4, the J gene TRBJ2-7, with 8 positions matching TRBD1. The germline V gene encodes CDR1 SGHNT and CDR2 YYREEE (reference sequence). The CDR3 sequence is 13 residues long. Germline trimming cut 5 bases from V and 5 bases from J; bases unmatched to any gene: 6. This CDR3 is CASSSDRGDEQYF. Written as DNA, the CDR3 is TGTGCCAGCAGTAGTGACAGGGGAGACGAGCAGTACTTC.

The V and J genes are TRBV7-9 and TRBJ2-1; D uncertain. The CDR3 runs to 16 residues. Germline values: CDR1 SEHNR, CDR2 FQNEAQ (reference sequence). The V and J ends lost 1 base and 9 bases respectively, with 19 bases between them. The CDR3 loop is CASSLGMQVFDSEQFF. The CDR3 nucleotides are TGTGCCAGCAGCTTAGGAATGCAAGTATTCGATAGTGAGCAGTTCTTC.

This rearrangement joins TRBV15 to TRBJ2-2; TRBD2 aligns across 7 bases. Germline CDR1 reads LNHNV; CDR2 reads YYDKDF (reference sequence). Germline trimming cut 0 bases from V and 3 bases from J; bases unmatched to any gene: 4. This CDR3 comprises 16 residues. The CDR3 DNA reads TGTGCCACCAGCAGAGATGTGGGGGGGTACACCGGGGAGCTGTTTTTT. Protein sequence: CATSRDVGGYTGELFF.

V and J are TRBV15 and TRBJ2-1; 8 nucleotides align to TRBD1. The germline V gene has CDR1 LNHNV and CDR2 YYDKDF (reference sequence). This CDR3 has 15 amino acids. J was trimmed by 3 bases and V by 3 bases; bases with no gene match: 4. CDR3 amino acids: CATSRGQESYNEQFF. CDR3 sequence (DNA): TGTGCCACCAGCAGGGGACAGGAAAGCTACAATGAGCAGTTCTTC.

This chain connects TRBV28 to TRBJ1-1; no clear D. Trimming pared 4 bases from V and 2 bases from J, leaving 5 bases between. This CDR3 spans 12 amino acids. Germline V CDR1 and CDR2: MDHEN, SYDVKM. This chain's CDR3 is CASSWHNTEAFF. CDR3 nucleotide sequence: TGTGCCAGCAGTTGGCATAACACTGAAGCTTTCTTT.

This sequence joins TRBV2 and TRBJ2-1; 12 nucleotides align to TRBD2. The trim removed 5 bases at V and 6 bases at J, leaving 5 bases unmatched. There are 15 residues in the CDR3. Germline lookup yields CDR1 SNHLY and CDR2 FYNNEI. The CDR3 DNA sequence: TGTGCCAGCAGTCCGACTAGCGGGAGTATCAATGAGCAGTTCTTC. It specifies CASSPTSGSINEQFF.